These T cell receptor beta chains were read from a single sample in a study of cytomegalovirus exposure and HLA in healthy donors. The data were produced by immunoSEQ multiplex PCR, yet TCRdb's version contains in-frame clones alone and is incomplete. The repertoire includes about 330,000 clones, 70% to 90% of them detected once, and 0.84% sits in the top ten. The sample consisted of PBMCs. Receptors were obtained from a woman between 18 and 29 years old in good health and CMV-seronegative. CDR3s include the opening cysteine and the closing phenylalanine or tryptophan. D genes are given only for firm matches.

D gene | J gene | V gene | CDR3 DNA | CDR3 protein
TRBD1 | TRBJ1-4 | TRBV2 | TGTGCCAGCAGTGGCCAGGGGGCTGCTAATGAAAAACTGTTTTTT | CASSGQGAANEKLFF
TRBD2 | TRBJ2-1 | TRBV7-6 | TGTGCCAGCAGCTTAGGAGGGCTAGCGGGAGGGGACAATGAGCAGTTCTTC | CASSLGGLAGGDNEQFF
TRBD1 | TRBJ1-2 | TRBV6-5 | TGTGCCAGCAGTCGGCCGGGACAGGGTTATGGCTACACCTTC | CASSRPGQGYGYTF
- | TRBJ2-7 | TRBV7-2 | TGTGCCAGCAGCTTAGGAGGAAGACTGGCCTACGAGCAGTACTTC | CASSLGGRLAYEQYF
- | TRBJ2-7 | TRBV18 | TGTGCCAGCTCACCGGGGGCGCTGGGTGGGAGTGGCGAGCAGTACTTC | CASSPGALGGSGEQYF
- | TRBJ1-1 | TRBV2 | TGTGCCAGCATCCCCCAGACAGGACAAGGGGCTGAAGCTTTCTTT | CASIPQTGQGAEAFF
- | TRBJ1-2 | TRBV27 | TGTGCCAGCAGTCCTTCGATTGGGCCCGTCGGCTATGGCTACACCTTC | CASSPSIGPVGYGYTF
- | TRBJ2-1 | TRBV28 | TGTGCCAGCAGTGGATCAACAGGGAACTCCTACAATGAGCAGTTCTTC | CASSGSTGNSYNEQFF
TRBD2 | TRBJ2-2 | TRBV9 | TGTGCCAGCAGCGTAGGAGGGAGCGGGAGGGCCACCGGGGAGCTGTTTTTT | CASSVGGSGRATGELFF
TRBD1 | TRBJ1-2 | TRBV5-8 | TGTGCCAGCAGCTTGGAACCGGGACAGGGGAGGAATGGCTACACCTTC | CASSLEPGQGRNGYTF
TRBD1 | TRBJ2-5 | TRBV2 | TGTGCCAGCAGTGAAAGATACGGGACAGTGCAAGAGACCCAGTACTTC | CASSERYGTVQETQYF
TRBD2 | TRBJ2-1 | TRBV4-3 | TGCGCCAGCAGCCAAGCTGCCCAGCGGGAGTGGAGTGAGCAGTTCTTC | CASSQAAQREWSEQFF
TRBD2 | TRBJ2-1 | TRBV14 | TGTGCCAGCAGCCAATCGGGACTAGCGGGTGACAATGAGCAGTTCTTC | CASSQSGLAGDNEQFF
TRBD2 | TRBJ2-1 | TRBV7-2 | TGTGCCAGCAGCTTAGCCCGACTAGCGGGAGGCCGTCACAATGAGCAGTTCTTC | CASSLARLAGGRHNEQFF
- | TRBJ1-4 | TRBV4-3 | TGCGCCAGCAGCCAAGAAGCGACAACTAATGAAAAACTGTTTTTT | CASSQEATTNEKLFF
TRBD1 | TRBJ2-1 | TRBV11-2 | TGTGCCAGCAGCTCGAATCCCGGGACAGGGTTTTATGAGCAGTTCTTC | CASSSNPGTGFYEQFF